Below are 26 T cell receptor beta chains sequenced from a single sample in a study of blood T cell repertoires in COVID-19. Using immunoSEQ multiplex PCR, the repertoire was profiled, and TCRdb retains in-frame clones only, with some absent. Among approximately 190,000 clones listed, 85% to 90% were seen once. Source material: peripheral blood. The receptors here all came from a man aged 40-50 years with active or convalescent COVID-19.

As regards this clone: A read error may produce the germline difference seen at one junction end. V is TRBV15 and J is TRBJ2-4; TRBD1 matches at 8 bases. The CDR3 spans 20 residues. Germline CDR1 LNHNV, CDR2 YYDKDF (reference sequence). The CDR3 sequence: CATSRGGGQGWGREKIIQYF. CDR3 bases: TGTGCCACCAGCAGAGGAGGCGGACAGGGTTGGGGTAGGGAAAAAATCATTCAGTACTTC.

This chain links TRBV14 with TRBJ2-7; D gene unclear. Germline CDR1 SGHDN, CDR2 FVKESK. The CDR3 contains 14 residues. Trimming removed 4 bases at V and 2 bases at J, with 12 bases between. The CDR3 DNA follows: TGTGCCAGCAGCCCTTCTCTCAGGACCTACGAGCAGTACTTC. Translated, it gives CASSPSLRTYEQYF. Variable domain in full (rest from reference TRBV14 and TRBJ2-7): EAGVTQFPSHSVIEKGQTVTLRCDPISGHDNLYWYRRVMGKEIKFLLHFVKESKQDESGMPNNRFLAERTGGTYSTLKVQPAELEDSGVYFCASSPSLRTYEQYFGPGTRLTVT.

A note on this clone: An end of the junction differs from the germline gene, which may be a read error. This chain connects TRBV3-1 (or the pseudogene TRBV3-2) to TRBJ2-4; TRBD2 matches 13 bases. The germline gives CDR1 LGHDT, CDR2 YNNKEL (reference sequence). The CDR3 is 15 amino acids. The CDR3 DNA sequence: TGTGCCAGCAGCCAAGTGGCCGGGACTAGCGGGGCCCCTCTGTTC. This gives the protein CASSQVAGTSGAPLF.

The chain is built from TRBV15 and TRBJ1-2; TRBD1 matches 8 bases. The CDR3 runs 12 residues. V lost 8 bases and J lost 8; bases outside the gene matches: 7. CDR1 is LNHNV and CDR2 is YYDKDF in the germline V gene (reference sequence). The CDR3 sequence is CATGQGALGYTF. In DNA form, the CDR3 reads TGTGCCACCGGTCAGGGGGCGCTCGGCTACACCTTC.

The V call is TRBV7-9, the J call TRBJ2-7, with D possibly being TRBD2 (5 bases). The CDR3 totals 12 residues. Germline V lookup: CDR1 SEHNR, CDR2 FQNEAQ (reference sequence). V dropped 5 bases and J dropped 4 bases, with 9 bases sitting between them. The CDR3 region is CASSLRDYEQYF. The CDR3 DNA reads TGTGCCAGCAGCCTTCGGGATTACGAGCAGTACTTC.

This rearrangement joins TRBV5-1 to TRBJ2-2; possible D gene TRBD1, 6 bases. This CDR3 region has 20 residues. CDR1 is SGHRS, CDR2 YFSETQ, per germline. V was shortened by 3 bases and J by 3 bases, with 27 bases between the two germline ends. The CDR3 region is CASSYDHLDPGDRYTGELFF. The CDR3 region has the DNA TGCGCCAGCAGCTATGACCATTTAGATCCCGGAGACAGGTACACCGGGGAGCTGTTTTTT.

This clone turned up a few times. The chain is built from TRBV5-4 and TRBJ1-2, with 8 bases fitting TRBD1. Trimming cost V 6 bases and J 5 bases; bases outside gene matches: 6. Germline CDR1 reads SGHNT; CDR2 reads YYREEE (reference sequence). The CDR3 spans 13 residues. The CDR3 protein is CASNVGQGYGYTF. Written as DNA, the CDR3 is TGTGCCAGCAACGTCGGACAGGGATATGGCTACACCTTC.

Comment on this clone: An end of the junction does not agree with germline; a read error may underlie this. V gene TRBV12-5 combines with J gene TRBJ1-2, with 10 bases identical to TRBD1. The CDR3 contains 17 residues. The germline V gene has CDR1 LGHNT and CDR2 FRNRAP. The CDR3 DNA reads TGTGCTAGTGGTCCATCCCACAGGGCACGACAGGGGGCTCGCTCTCATTTC. Its protein is CASGPSHRARQGARSHF.

The J gene is TRBJ1-2, the V gene TRBV5-1; D remains unclear. The CDR3 runs 13 residues. The V gene lost 5 bases and the J gene lost 4 bases, with 12 bases spanning the gap. Germline V CDR1 and CDR2: SGHRS, YFSETQ. The CDR3 sequence is CASRGQPLYGYTF. The CDR3 DNA follows: TGCGCCAGCAGGGGCCAGCCCCTCTATGGCTACACCTTC.

The rearrangement uses TRBV6-2 or TRBV6-3 and TRBJ2-7; D is possibly TRBD1 (6 bases). CDR3 length equals 14 residues. V lost 5 bases, J lost 6 bases, and 17 bases lay in between. Germline CDR1 and CDR2: MNHEY and SVGEGT. CDR3 sequence: CASSRTAGSGEQYF. CDR3 nucleotides: TGTGCCAGCAGTAGGACAGCTGGTTCCGGCGAGCAGTACTTC.

In its sample, this clone was seen once. This chain uses TRBV27 with TRBJ2-7; D perhaps matches TRBD1 (5 bases). Germline V gene lookup returns CDR1 MNHEY and CDR2 SMNVEV (reference sequence). V shed 2 bases and J shed 4 bases, with 9 bases lying between them. The CDR3 totals 13 residues. Written as DNA, the CDR3 is TGTGCCAGCAGTTTAAGGACACAATACGAGCAGTACTTC. This translates into CASSLRTQYEQYF.

With respect to this clone: Different DNA sequences within this sample yield the same CDR3. The V and J genes are TRBV7-2 and TRBJ1-2, with D perhaps matching TRBD1 (5 bases). With 2 bases removed from V and 4 bases from J, the gap between germline ends came to 8 bases. Germline CDR1 and CDR2: SGHTA and FQGNSA. This CDR3 is built from 13 residues. CDR3 in DNA: TGTGCCAGCAGCTTACAGGGAAGCTATGGCTACACCTTC. Protein product: CASSLQGSYGYTF.

The chain has TRBV30 and TRBJ1-3; the D gene is possibly TRBD1 (6 bases). Trimming stripped 0 bases from V and 3 bases from J, with 15 bases between. The CDR3 spans 16 residues. Germline V gene sequence: CDR1 GTSNPN, CDR2 SVGIG (reference sequence). Here the CDR3 DNA reads TGTGCCTGGAGTGTACTCGGGGGGCTGGTTGGAAACACCATATATTTT. It encodes CAWSVLGGLVGNTIYF. The full variable domain, in which reference TRBV30 and TRBJ1-3 provide the parts outside the CDR3, is SQTIHQWPATLVQPVGSPLSLECTVEGTSNPNLYWYRQAAGRGLQLLFYSVGIGQISSEVPQNLSASRPQDRQFILSSKKLLLSDSGFYLCAWSVLGGLVGNTIYFGEGSWLTVV.

The chain recombines TRBV10-3 with TRBJ1-2; 7 bases are a match to TRBD1. V shed 10 bases and J 8 bases; nucleotides not matched to a gene: 19. Germline V lookup: CDR1 ENHRY, CDR2 SYGVKD. This CDR3 region has 15 residues. This CDR3 reads CASHGGTANREGYTF. CDR3 DNA sequence: TGTGCCAGTCATGGGGGGACAGCAAATCGAGAGGGCTACACCTTC.

The rearrangement links TRBV28 to TRBJ1-1; 9 bases are a match to TRBD1. CDR3 length: 16 amino acids. Germline V gene sequence: CDR1 MDHEN, CDR2 SYDVKM. With 4 bases clipped from V and 3 bases from J, the junction kept 9 bases outside the gene matches. CDR3 nucleotide sequence: TGTGCCAGCAGTTCTCCAGGGACAGGGCATTACACTGAAGCTTTCTTT. It is translated as CASSSPGTGHYTEAFF.

J is TRBJ1-5 and V is TRBV24-1; a possible D gene is TRBD1 (5 bases). This CDR3 region has 13 residues. V was cut by 5 bases and J by 6 bases, with 10 bases left in between. Germline V lookup: CDR1 KGHDR, CDR2 SFDVKD. The CDR3 loop reads CATSGGGGQPQHF. CDR3 DNA sequence: TGTGCCACCAGTGGTGGGGGAGGTCAGCCCCAGCATTTT.

V and J are TRBV19 and TRBJ2-6; 9 nucleotides align to TRBD1. Germline trimming cut 4 bases from V and 3 bases from J; bases unmatched to any gene: 4. Germline V CDR1 and CDR2: LNHDA, SQIVND (reference sequence). CDR3 length: 16 amino acids. This CDR3 reads CASSTLTGGGANVLTF. As DNA, the CDR3 is TGTGCCAGTAGTACCCTGACAGGGGGTGGGGCCAACGTCCTGACTTTC.

The chain recombines TRBV2 with TRBJ2-3; 8 nucleotides align to TRBD1. The CDR3 covers 15 residues. J gave up 1 base and V 7 bases, and 7 bases lay outside the gene matches. Germline CDR1 SNHLY, CDR2 FYNNEI. The chain's CDR3 is CASNFQGAGTDTQYF. The DNA of the CDR3 is TGTGCCAGCAACTTCCAGGGGGCTGGCACAGATACGCAGTATTTT.

The V and J genes are TRBV2 and TRBJ1-2; 7 bases fit TRBD1. The V gene end was trimmed by 11 bases and the J gene end by 4 bases; junction bases not matched to a gene: 19. This CDR3 is 16 amino acids long. Germline V lookup: CDR1 SNHLY, CDR2 FYNNEI. CDR3 sequence: CAGTPTVGRGFYGYTF. The CDR3, as DNA: TGTGCCGGCACCCCGACTGTGGGCAGGGGGTTCTATGGCTACACCTTC. Combining the CDR3 with reference TRBV2 and TRBJ1-2 gives the whole variable domain EPEVTQTPSHQVTQMGQEVILRCVPISNHLYFYWYRQILGQKVEFLVSFYNNEISEKSEIFDDQFSVERPDGSNFTLKIRSTKLEDSAMYFCAGTPTVGRGFYGYTFGSGTRLTVV.

V usage is TRBV6-6 and J usage is TRBJ1-2; 10 positions match TRBD1. Germline V gene data show CDR1 as MNHNY and CDR2 as SVGAGI (reference sequence). With V trimmed by 5 bases and J by 3 bases, 15 bases remained unmatched. This CDR3 region has 18 residues. CDR3 loop: CASSPVGTGALSHYGYTF. The CDR3 DNA follows: TGTGCCAGCAGTCCTGTGGGGACAGGGGCGTTATCACACTATGGCTACACCTTC.

The chain couples TRBV2 to TRBJ1-2, with 10 bases identical to TRBD1. Germline lookup yields CDR1 SNHLY and CDR2 FYNNEI. CDR3 size: 15 residues. The trim removed 7 bases at V and 4 bases at J, leaving 9 bases unmatched. The CDR3 DNA reads TGTGCCAGCACGGGACAGGGGAATGGTGGCTATGGCTACACCTTC. This gives the protein CASTGQGNGGYGYTF.

The chain combines TRBV6-5 with TRBJ2-7; weak D call: TRBD1 (5 bases). Germline V gene sequence: CDR1 MNHEY, CDR2 SVGAGI. The CDR3 sequence is 15 residues long. V was cut by 0 bases and J by 3 bases, with 12 bases left in between. CDR3 protein: CASSYSRGSGYEQYF. The DNA of the CDR3 is TGTGCCAGCAGTTACTCAAGGGGATCTGGCTACGAGCAGTACTTC.

This sequence joins TRBV28 and TRBJ1-6; D is uncertain. This CDR3 region has 13 residues. The germline V gene has CDR1 MDHEN and CDR2 SYDVKM. The V end lost 7 bases, the J end lost 15 bases, and 19 bases lay between the germline ends. For the CDR3, the DNA is TGTGCCAGCAACAGCCTAAAGCTCCGGAACCTCCACTTT. Amino acids: CASNSLKLRNLHF.

The chain links TRBV10-3 to TRBJ1-1; 7 bases map to TRBD1. V gave up 0 bases and J gave up 9 bases; unmatched junction bases: 7. Germline-derived CDR1 and CDR2 are ENHRY and SYGVKD. This CDR3 is 14 amino acids long. The CDR3 loop reads CAISESRTGPKAFF. The CDR3 bases are TGTGCCATCAGTGAGTCCCGGACAGGTCCCAAAGCTTTCTTT.

V is TRBV12-5 and J is TRBJ2-7; TRBD1 is a possible D gene (6 bases). V shed 0 bases and J shed 8 bases, with 17 bases lying between them. The CDR3 runs to 15 residues. Germline lookup yields CDR1 LGHNT and CDR2 FRNRAP. CDR3 loop: CASGLVGSGVTKQYF. The CDR3 DNA is TGTGCTAGTGGTTTGGTAGGATCAGGGGTTACCAAGCAGTACTTC.

The rearrangement links TRBV5-6 to TRBJ2-3; the match to TRBD2 covers 7 bases. This CDR3 is 16 amino acids long. From germline, CDR1 is SGHDT and CDR2 YYEEEE. V trimming: 0 bases; J trimming: 4 bases; junction bases outside the gene matches: 8. The CDR3 DNA sequence: TGTGCCAGCAGCTTGGATTTTAGCGGGTCCTCAGATACGCAGTATTTT. This translates into CASSLDFSGSSDTQYF. Supplemented by reference TRBV5-6 and TRBJ2-3, the full variable domain reads DAGVTQSPTHLIKTRGQQVTLRCSPKSGHDTVSWYQQALGQGPQFIFQYYEEEERQRGNFPDRFSGHQFPNYSSELNVNALLLGDSALYLCASSLDFSGSSDTQYFGPGTRLTVL.